This T cell receptor (beta chain) was observed in a study of blood T cell repertoires in COVID-19. The table lists this clone with many counts. V was trimmed by 6 bases and J by 9 bases, leaving 12 bases between them. The CDR3 consists of 12 residues. The germline V gene has CDR1 MNHEY and CDR2 SVGEGT. The data were produced by immunoSEQ multiplex PCR, yet TCRdb's version contains in-frame clones alone and is incomplete. The sample lists approximately 170,000 clones, 88% occurring once. The TCR comes from a woman between 18 and 30 years old who had recovered from COVID-19. Sequencing was done on a sample of PBMCs or T cells enriched from blood (not recorded which). The chain recombines TRBV6-2 or TRBV6-3 with TRBJ2-1, with D maybe TRBD2 (6 bases). For the CDR3, the DNA is TGTGCCAGCAGCTCCGTGGGGGGTGAGCAGTTCTTC. Amino acids: CASSSVGGEQFF.